This TCR beta chain is from a study of cytomegalovirus exposure and HLA in healthy donors. Study-wide points: Productive rates of about 90% or about 30% were seen for most TCR beta V segments in an earlier analysis. A missense variant in DCLRE1C was later tied to TCR beta V- and J-gene trimming. The classifier reportedly diagnosed cytomegalovirus status with high specificity and sensitivity.

It was with 60 Vbeta and 13 Jbeta primers that the PCR ran. The data were produced by immunoSEQ multiplex PCR, yet TCRdb's version contains in-frame clones alone and is incomplete. The sample contains some 110,000 clones, 10% of which appear only once. In its sample, this clone was seen a few times. The antigen is undetermined. V was cut by 1 base and J by 10 bases, with 12 bases left in between. CDR3 size: 13 residues. Looked up from germline, CDR1 is SGDLS and CDR2 is YYNGEE. Source material: PBMCs. The chain joins TRBV9 to TRBJ2-1; D might be TRBD2 (5 bases). The clonotype originates from a man in his forties or fifties in good health and CMV-seropositive. CDR3 coding DNA: TGTGCCAGCAGCGTATCTAGCCCATACGAGCAGTTCTTC. Translating it yields CASSVSSPYEQFF.